This entry concerns a single T cell receptor beta chain. V was pared by 4 bases and J by 4 bases, with 8 bases between. Germline CDR1 SGHTA, CDR2 FQGTGA. The CDR3 is made up of 13 amino acids. These data originate in a study of control samples from healthy donors and cancer patients. Clones were sequenced by immunoSEQ multiplex PCR, and TCRdb holds only the in-frame ones, with some missing. Of 400,000 to 500,000 clones in the sample, approximately 90% were seen once. This rearrangement joins TRBV7-3 to TRBJ1-3; no clear D. The sequence was collected from a man aged 35 to 55 with head and neck cancer. Source material: PBMCs. This CDR3 reads CASSSISGNTIYF. The CDR3 DNA follows: TGTGCCAGCAGCTCCATTTCCGGAAACACCATATATTTT.